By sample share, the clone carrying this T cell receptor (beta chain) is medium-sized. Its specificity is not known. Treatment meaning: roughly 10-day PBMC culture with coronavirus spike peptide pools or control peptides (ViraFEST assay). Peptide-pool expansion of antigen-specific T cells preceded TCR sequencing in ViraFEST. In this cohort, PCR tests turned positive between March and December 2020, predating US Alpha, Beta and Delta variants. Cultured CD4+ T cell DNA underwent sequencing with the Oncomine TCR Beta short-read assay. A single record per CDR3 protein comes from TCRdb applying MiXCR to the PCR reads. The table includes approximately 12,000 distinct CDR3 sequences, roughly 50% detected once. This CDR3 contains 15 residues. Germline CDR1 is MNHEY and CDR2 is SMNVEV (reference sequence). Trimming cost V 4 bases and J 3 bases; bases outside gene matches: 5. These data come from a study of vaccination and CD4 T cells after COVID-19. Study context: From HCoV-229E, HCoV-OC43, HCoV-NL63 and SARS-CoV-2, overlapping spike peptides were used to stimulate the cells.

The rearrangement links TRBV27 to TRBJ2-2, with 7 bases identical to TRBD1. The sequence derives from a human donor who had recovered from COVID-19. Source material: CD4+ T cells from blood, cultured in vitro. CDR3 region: CASSSGDRDTGELFF. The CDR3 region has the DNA TGTGCCAGCAGTTCCGGAGACAGGGACACCGGGGAGCTGTTTTTT.